The source of this T cell receptor (beta chain) is a study of vaccination and CD4 T cells after COVID-19 (dated by TCRdb to between 2020 and 2023). In the study overall: Every convalescent patient had a positive nasal swab PCR test for SARS-CoV-2, with mild disease in 8 to 10 patients and severe disease in one. Post-vaccine blood samples were taken a median of about 70 days after the second vaccine dose, with a range of roughly 13 to 250 days. Participants received two doses of either the Pfizer-BioNTech BNT162b2 vaccine (n=8) or the Moderna mRNA-1273 vaccine (n=2). In ten to eleven COVID-19 convalescent patients and 4 infection-naive healthy vaccine recipients, the spike-specific CD4+ TCR repertoire before mRNA vaccination was compared with the repertoire after mRNA vaccination. Control cultures received a CEFX viral epitope pool as the positive control, an HIV-1 Nef peptide pool as the negative control, or no peptide. In the convalescent cohort there were six males and four females, among whom were two Hispanic individuals, seven Caucasians, two Asians and one multiracial person. For stimulating the cultures, overlapping spike peptide pools were used, derived from SARS-CoV-2 as well as from the common cold coronaviruses HCoV-NL63, HCoV-OC43 and HCoV-229E. Post-COVID blood samples were collected from convalescent patients a median of roughly 100 days after diagnosis, with a range of about 35 to 161 days.

Library construction relied on PCR. TCR sequencing of DNA from cultured CD4+ T cells used the Oncomine TCR Beta short-read assay at the Johns Hopkins FTIC core. The QIAamp micro DNA kit was used to extract genomic DNA from the cultured CD4+ T cells. Oncomine TCR Beta libraries from cultured CD4+ T cells were pooled using unique dual indexes and sequenced on an Illumina iSeq 100. For the original study's pipeline: Non-productive sequences were removed, and CDR3s not starting with C, not ending with F or W, or shorter than 7 amino acids were discarded. Antigen-specific clonotypes were identified using the MANAFEST web application through comparison of peptide-stimulated wells with reference and other culture wells. An FDR below 0.05, an odds ratio above 5, and a productive frequency above 0.1% in at least two of three replicate wells were required for clones to be considered positive. Cross-reactive clonotypes were defined as significantly expanded in both SARS-CoV-2 spike wells and at least one common cold coronavirus spike condition. Similarity between CDR3 sequences was evaluated in R version 3.6.1 using Levenshtein distances (stringdist) and unrooted phylogenetic trees (ape). TCRdb applied fastp at Q25 and MiXCR to the public reads, then kept only in-frame beta chains. Entries are consolidated by CDR3 protein sequence, retaining the most common genes and DNA. The V and J calls shown here were made by TCRdb, not taken from the authors' results. In this sample the table shows about 19,000 distinct CDR3 sequences, approximately 40% of which occur a single time. The ten largest clones take up about 7.2% of the sample.

Deletion took 0 bases off V and 0 bases off J, with a span of 6 bases between the germline ends. Per the germline V gene, ENHRY is the CDR1 and SYGVKD is the CDR2. The CDR3 spans 15 residues, from the cysteine through the phenylalanine. Only CDR3 DNA remains: 45 bases, in frame from the first base. Study-wide conclusions, independent of this receptor: Of the vaccine-specific clones in convalescent patients, 304 of 307, or nearly all, reacted only to SARS-CoV-2 spike and did not cross-react with common cold coronaviruses. The median number of SARS-CoV-2-reactive clonotypes rose from 20 to 25 after infection to around 40 after vaccination, but the change was not significant. In convalescent patients, a median around 89% of post-vaccine SARS-CoV-2-reactive clones were detected only after vaccination, suggesting vaccine-specific priming. The study included relatively few convalescent patients and did not analyze early timepoints after natural infection.

The treatment or condition label, as the study defines it: roughly ten-day PBMC culture with coronavirus spike peptide pools or control peptides (ViraFEST assay). The ViraFEST assay, used in the study, expanded antigen-specific T cells with peptide pools and then identified the expanded clonotypes through TCR sequencing. The convalescent patients' positive SARS-CoV-2 PCR tests fell between March and December 2020, which was before the Alpha, Beta and Delta variants emerged in the United States. Each well held fewer than 2.5 million PBMCs cultured with roughly 10 ug/ml peptide pools in IMDM containing approximately 5% human AB serum and roughly 10 IU/ml IL-2. On days 3 and 7, half of the culture medium was replaced with fresh IL-2-containing medium. After around 10 days of culture, CD4+ T cells were isolated by negative selection with the EasySep CD4+ T cell isolation kit. Ficoll-Paque Plus gradient centrifugation was used to isolate PBMCs from whole blood, and the isolated PBMCs were then either used fresh or cryopreserved at -140C. Each culture condition was generally run in triplicate wells.

This clonotype has only a few counts. Its specific antigen is unknown. Base qualities are not recorded, but no much larger clone differs from it by a single base. The chain uses TRBV10-3 and TRBJ1-5, and possibly TRBD1, on 5 matching bases. The source is a human donor who had recovered from COVID-19. The source material was CD4+ T cells from blood, cultured in vitro, sampled after SARS-CoV-2 vaccination. The base sequence is TGTGCCATCAGTGAGTCAGGGGATAGCAATCAGCCCCAGCATTTT. This gives the protein CAISESGDSNQPQHF.